Following are 29 T cell receptor beta chains from one sample sequenced in a study of response to subunit inactivated influenza vaccine. TCRdb recomputed calls from the RT-PCR reads with MiXCR, one row per CDR3 protein. Of about 610,000 distinct CDR3 sequences in the sample, around 15% are singletons; the top ten hold 11%. The starting material was PBMCs from blood, obtained 11 to 12 days after vaccination. The origin of the receptors is a man between 50 and 59 years old who received an inactivated influenza vaccine.

This clonotype was seen a handful of times. The chain links TRBV24-1 to TRBJ2-5, with 7 bases aligning to TRBD1. Germline values: CDR1 KGHDR, CDR2 SFDVKD. CDR3 length: 16 residues. Unmatched junction bases numbered 11, after V lost 4 bases and J lost 4 bases. CDR3 protein: CATSESDRVTGETQYF. The CDR3 region has the DNA TGTGCCACCAGTGAGTCAGACAGGGTTACAGGAGAGACCCAGTACTTC.

This rearrangement joins TRBV12-3 or TRBV12-4 to TRBJ2-3, with TRBD1 identical over 9 bases. The CDR3 contains 14 residues. The ends lost 5 bases at V and 7 bases at J; junction bases unmatched: 7. CDR3 region: CASSLGTGLNTQYF. The DNA for the CDR3 is TGTGCCAGCAGTCTAGGGACAGGGTTAAATACGCAGTATTTT.

This clonotype was seen only a few times. The chain employs TRBV11-2 and TRBJ2-5, with D unclear. The germline V gene encodes CDR1 SGHAT and CDR2 FQNNGV. The CDR3 covers 12 residues. The V end was cut by 6 bases, the J end by 1 base, with 6 bases between. CDR3 residues: CASSALQETQYF. CDR3 in DNA: TGTGCCAGCAGTGCACTCCAAGAGACCCAGTACTTC. The full variable domain, in which reference TRBV11-2 and TRBJ2-5 provide the parts outside the CDR3, is EAGVAQSPRYKIIEKRQSVAFWCNPISGHATLYWYQQILGQGPKLLIQFQNNGVVDDSQLPKDRFSAERLKGVDSTLKIQPAKLEDSAVYLCASSALQETQYFGPGTRLLVL.

This clonotype was detected only a few times. J is TRBJ2-3 and V is TRBV27; 10 nucleotides agree with TRBD2. Germline V gene data show CDR1 as MNHEY and CDR2 as SMNVEV (reference sequence). The CDR3 spans 14 residues. V lost 8 bases to trimming and J lost 6 bases; unmatched junction nucleotides: 8. The CDR3 region is CASPTGLARDTQYF. The CDR3 nucleotides read TGTGCCAGCCCGACGGGACTAGCGAGGGATACGCAGTATTTT.

This clonotype was detected a few times. The chain employs TRBV12-3 or TRBV12-4 and TRBJ1-1, with 10 positions matching TRBD1. V lost 6 bases, J lost 4 bases, and 11 bases stayed unmatched. The CDR3 contains 16 residues. Written as DNA, the CDR3 is TGTGCCAGCAGCCGCCGGGACAGGGGATATAGCACTGAAGCTTTCTTT. Translating it yields CASSRRDRGYSTEAFF.

The chain employs TRBV20-1 and TRBJ1-4, with D hard to call. The germline V gene has CDR1 DFQATT and CDR2 SNEGSKA (reference sequence). The CDR3 is 13 amino acids. Trimming pared 2 bases from V and 10 bases from J, leaving 14 bases between. As DNA, the CDR3 is TGCAGTGCTAGATCACCTACCTCTGGAAAACTGTTTTTT. This translates into CSARSPTSGKLFF.

A few counts support this clonotype. The chain is built from TRBV19 and TRBJ2-2; 7 nucleotides align to TRBD1. V lost 1 base and J lost 2; bases outside the gene matches: 7. Germline values: CDR1 LNHDA, CDR2 SQIVND (reference sequence). This CDR3 spans 17 amino acids. CDR3 region: CASSIGDRLINTGELFF. The CDR3 coding sequence is TGTGCCAGTAGTATAGGGGACAGACTGATTAACACCGGGGAGCTGTTTTTT. The full variable domain, with the rest looked up from reference TRBV19 and TRBJ2-2, is DGGITQSPKYLFRKEGQNVTLSCEQNLNHDAMYWYRQDPGQGLRLIYYSQIVNDFQKGDIAEGYSVSREKKESFPLTVTSAQKNPTAFYLCASSIGDRLINTGELFFGEGSRLTVL.

This clonotype was counted a few times. The chain carries TRBV20-1 and TRBJ2-7; 7 nucleotides line up with TRBD1. Trimming cost V 6 bases and J 3 bases; bases outside gene matches: 5. Germline-derived CDR1 and CDR2 are DFQATT and SNEGSKA (reference sequence). This CDR3 has 12 residues. The CDR3 is CSANRDSYEQYF. CDR3 in DNA: TGCAGTGCCAACCGGGACAGCTACGAGCAGTACTTC.

Notes on this clonotype: One end of the junction fails to match germline, which may point to a read error. The chain links TRBV15 to TRBJ2-5; 9 bases agree with TRBD2. In germline, CDR1 is LNHNV, CDR2 YYDKDF (reference sequence). This CDR3 is 12 amino acids long. CDR3 in DNA: TGTGCCACCAGGGGAGATCTAGCGGGAAGGAACTTC. Protein sequence: CATRGDLAGRNF. Looking up the rest from reference TRBV15 and TRBJ2-5 gives the full variable domain: DAMVIQNPRYQVTQFGKPVTLSCSQTLNHNVMYWYQQKSSQAPKLLFHYYDKDFNNEADTPDNFQSRRPNTSFCFLDIRSPGLGDTAMYLCATRGDLAGRNFGPGTRLLVL.

The chain has TRBV5-1 and TRBJ2-2; D possibly corresponds to TRBD1 (6 bases). Germline V gives CDR1 SGHRS, CDR2 YFSETQ. Trimming took off 3 bases at V and 4 bases at J, with 13 bases between the two ends. The CDR3 has 15 amino acids. CDR3 protein: CASSYGQSGTGELFF. As DNA, the CDR3 is TGCGCCAGCAGCTACGGACAGAGTGGCACCGGGGAGCTGTTTTTT.

The chain couples TRBV20-1 to TRBJ2-1; D unresolved. CDR3 length: 11 residues. CDR1 is DFQATT, CDR2 SNEGSKA, per germline (reference sequence). The V end lost 3 bases, the J end lost 7 bases, and 7 bases lay between the germline ends. The CDR3 spells CSARGVNEQFF. Here the CDR3 DNA reads TGCAGTGCTAGGGGCGTAAATGAGCAGTTCTTC.

A few counts support this clonotype. J is TRBJ1-5 and V is TRBV28; no clear D gene. This CDR3 contains 13 residues. CDR1 is MDHEN and CDR2 is SYDVKM in the germline V gene. V lost 2 bases and J 6 bases, leaving 8 bases between the germline ends. The CDR3 nucleotides read TGTGCCAGCAGTTTAAACATAGGTCAGCCCCAGCATTTT. Its translation: CASSLNIGQPQHF.

A few counts support this clonotype. The rearrangement joins TRBV2 to TRBJ2-2; possible D gene TRBD2, 7 bases. The CDR3 covers 16 residues. Germline V gene data show CDR1 as SNHLY and CDR2 as FYNNEI. V was trimmed by 3 bases and J by 4 bases, leaving 15 bases between them. The CDR3 sequence: CASSDSAGALTGELFF. The DNA of the CDR3 is TGTGCCAGCAGTGACAGCGCGGGGGCCCTCACCGGGGAGCTGTTTTTT.

This clonotype turned up a few times. J is TRBJ1-6 and V is TRBV19, with a tentative D call TRBD1 (6 bases). V shed 2 bases and J shed 9 bases, with 14 bases lying between them. The germline CDR1 and CDR2 sequences are LNHDA and SQIVND (reference sequence). The CDR3 sequence is 15 residues long. The CDR3 DNA follows: TGTGCCAGTAGTATACAACAGGGCGATGGTTCACCCCTCCACTTT. It codes for CASSIQQGDGSPLHF.

This clonotype was detected only a few times. The chain combines TRBV20-1 with TRBJ2-1; D assignment may be TRBD1 or TRBD2 (5 bases each). Trimming removed 1 base from V and 1 base from J, with 14 bases in between. The length of the CDR3 is 16 residues. Germline V CDR1 and CDR2: DFQATT, SNEGSKA (reference sequence). The CDR3 nucleotides read TGCAGTGCTAGAGGGTCAGGGAGTGGTTCCTACAATGAGCAGTTCTTC. Translating gives CSARGSGSGSYNEQFF.

This clonotype has only a few counts. V is TRBV12-3 or TRBV12-4 and J is TRBJ2-4, with TRBD2 matching 15 bases. The CDR3 consists of 16 residues. The junction had 5 bases not matched to a gene; V was cut back by 3 bases and J by 8 bases. CDR3 loop: CASSFGLAGGQDIQYF. The DNA of the CDR3 is TGTGCCAGCAGTTTCGGACTAGCGGGGGGGCAGGACATTCAGTACTTC.

This clonotype was counted ten times or more. The genes are TRBV12-3 or TRBV12-4 and TRBJ1-3; possible D gene TRBD1, 5 bases. The CDR3 is 14 residues long. Trimming removed 5 bases at V and 2 bases at J, with 10 bases between. The CDR3 region is CASSPQGTGNTIYF. The CDR3 region has the DNA TGTGCCAGCAGTCCTCAGGGTACTGGAAACACCATATATTTT.

Comments on this clonotype: No conserved phenylalanine or tryptophan is present at the end of the CDR3, so a read error is the likely explanation. The V and J genes are TRBV10-1 and TRBJ2-7, with D perhaps given as TRBD1 or TRBD2 (5 bases each). In germline, CDR1 is WNHNN, CDR2 SYGVQD (reference sequence). V dropped 0 bases and J dropped 2 bases, with 14 bases sitting between them. CDR3 size: 16 residues. CDR3 sequence (DNA): TGCGCCAGCAGTGAGTCTGTTGGGACGGCAACCTACGAGCAGTACCTC. Protein sequence: CASSESVGTATYEQYL.

This clonotype turned up a few times. This sequence joins TRBV20-1 and TRBJ2-3, with TRBD2 matching over 11 bases. V trimming: 5 bases; J trimming: 4 bases; junction bases outside the gene matches: 5. Germline-derived CDR1 and CDR2 are DFQATT and SNEGSKA (reference sequence). CDR3 length equals 14 residues. The CDR3 region is CSARSGRAADTQYF. For the CDR3, the DNA is TGCAGTGCTCGTAGCGGGAGGGCGGCAGATACGCAGTATTTT.

This clonotype was recorded a few times. The V and J genes are TRBV7-3 and TRBJ2-1; 8 bases match TRBD2. The germline CDR1 and CDR2 sequences are SGHTA and FQGTGA. With V trimmed by 5 bases and J by 4 bases, 10 bases remained unmatched. The length of the CDR3 is 16 residues. The CDR3 is CASSPDPGLGYNEQFF. The CDR3 nucleotides are TGTGCCAGCAGCCCCGACCCGGGACTAGGATACAATGAGCAGTTCTTC.

The rearrangement joins TRBV24-1 to TRBJ1-2; TRBD1 agrees at 9 bases. The CDR3 is 14 amino acids. Trimming removed 4 bases from V and 4 bases from J; junction bases left unmatched: 3. The germline CDR1 and CDR2 sequences are KGHDR and SFDVKD. The CDR3 region has the DNA TGTGCCACCAGTGACCAGGACAGGGGCTATGGCTACACCTTC. This translates into CATSDQDRGYGYTF.

In its sample, this clonotype was seen a few times. The genes are TRBV6-6 and TRBJ2-3; D gene unclear. The ends were cut back, 2 bases at V and 3 bases at J, with 6 bases in the middle. CDR1 MNHNY and CDR2 SVGAGI come from the germline V gene (reference sequence). The CDR3 sequence is 13 residues long. The CDR3, as DNA: TGTGCCAGCAGTTACGTCGGAACAGATACGCAGTATTTT. Translating gives CASSYVGTDTQYF.

The V and J genes are TRBV5-8 and TRBJ2-1, with TRBD2 matching 7 bases. V shed 1 base, J shed 0 bases, and the junction held 10 bases outside the gene matches. The CDR3 has 18 amino acids. Germline CDR1 SGHTS, CDR2 YDEGEE. CDR3 loop: CASSLFSASGYSYNEQFF. Here the CDR3 DNA reads TGTGCCAGCAGCTTGTTTAGCGCTAGCGGTTACTCCTACAATGAGCAGTTCTTC. The full variable domain, rest sourced from reference TRBV5-8 and TRBJ2-1, is EAGVTQSPTHLIKTRGQQATLRCSPISGHTSVYWYQQALGLGLQFLLWYDEGEERNRGNFPPRFSGRQFPNYSSELNVNALELEDSALYLCASSLFSASGYSYNEQFFGPGTRLTVL.

This clonotype has more than one count but fewer than ten. The rearrangement uses TRBV12-3 or TRBV12-4 and TRBJ2-7; D remains ambiguous. This CDR3 contains 13 residues. With 3 bases removed from V and 5 bases from J, the gap between germline ends came to 11 bases. CDR3 in DNA: TGTGCCAGCAGTTTCTCTTTGACCAACGAGCAGTACTTC. Its translation: CASSFSLTNEQYF.

V is TRBV7-2 and J is TRBJ2-5; D is undetermined. The CDR3 length is 12 residues. The germline V gene has CDR1 SGHTA and CDR2 FQGNSA. V was shortened by 5 bases and J by 5 bases, with 9 bases between the two germline ends. The CDR3 region is CASSPPFETQYF. The CDR3 nucleotides are TGTGCCAGCAGCCCGCCTTTTGAGACCCAGTACTTC.

This clonotype has a count of ten or more. V usage is TRBV4-3 and J usage is TRBJ2-3; D is perhaps TRBD2 (5 bases). Looked up from germline, CDR1 is LGHNA and CDR2 is YSLEER. The V gene lost 3 bases and the J gene lost 1 base, with 17 bases spanning the gap. This CDR3 region has 17 residues. The CDR3 spells CASSQSFASGGTDTQYF. CDR3 sequence (DNA): TGCGCCAGCAGCCAGAGTTTTGCATCCGGGGGCACAGATACGCAGTATTTT.

This clonotype was detected only a few times. The chain carries TRBV20-1 and TRBJ2-2, with D possibly TRBD1 on 6 matching bases. Per the germline V gene, CDR1 is DFQATT and CDR2 is SNEGSKA (reference sequence). V was shortened by 0 bases and J by 4 bases, with 15 bases between the two germline ends. The CDR3 has 16 amino acids. CDR3 nucleotides: TGCAGTGCTAGAGATAATTTGGGGGCGCGCACCGGGGAGCTGTTTTTT. This sequence encodes CSARDNLGARTGELFF.

The gene calls are TRBV29-1 and TRBJ2-3; D gene uncertain. The germline CDR1 and CDR2 sequences are SQVTM and ANQGSEA. V was trimmed by 4 bases and J by 0 bases, leaving 17 bases between them. There are 16 residues in the CDR3. The CDR3 DNA is TGCAGCGTTGCCCGGAAACCAGAAACTAGCACAGATACGCAGTATTTT. Translation: CSVARKPETSTDTQYF.

A few counts support this clonotype. V gene TRBV24-1 combines with J gene TRBJ1-5, with 8 bases lining up with TRBD1. The CDR3 consists of 19 residues. V trimming: 10 bases; J trimming: 0 bases; junction bases outside the gene matches: 19. Germline CDR1 and CDR2: KGHDR and SFDVKD. CDR3 nucleotide sequence: TGTGCCACATCTCTCTCGTGGTACAGGGGGAAATATAGCAATCAGCCCCAGCATTTT. This translates into CATSLSWYRGKYSNQPQHF.